The next 10 T cell receptor beta chains were all read from a single sample in a study of blood T cell repertoires in COVID-19. Clones were sequenced by immunoSEQ multiplex PCR, and TCRdb holds only the in-frame ones, with some missing. The repertoire includes almost 350,000 clones, more than 70% of them detected once, and around 4% sits in the top ten. The material sequenced was peripheral blood. Source of these receptors: a woman aged 55-75 years with COVID-19, enrolled during active disease.

This clone was picked up one time. V gene TRBV5-1 combines with J gene TRBJ1-4, with 7 bases aligning to TRBD1. Germline V lookup: CDR1 SGHRS, CDR2 YFSETQ. The CDR3 has 15 residues. The trim removed 2 bases at V and 3 bases at J, leaving 4 bases unmatched. In DNA, the CDR3 is TGCGCCAGCAGCTTAACAGGGACAGCTAATGAAAAACTGTTTTTT. Protein sequence: CASSLTGTANEKLFF.

The chain uses TRBV2 and TRBJ1-5; 8 bases are a match to TRBD1. Germline CDR1 and CDR2: SNHLY and FYNNEI. The CDR3 loop spans 16 amino acids. The junction had 8 bases not matched to a gene; V was cut back by 6 bases and J by 1 base. CDR3 region: CASRPFGQGSNQPQHF. CDR3 in DNA: TGTGCCAGCAGACCCTTCGGACAGGGAAGCAATCAGCCCCAGCATTTT.

V gene TRBV10-3 combines with J gene TRBJ2-3, with 12 bases matching TRBD2. This CDR3 contains 16 residues. The germline gives CDR1 ENHRY, CDR2 SYGVKD. The J segment lost 6 bases and the V segment lost 10 bases, leaving 14 bases of the junction unmatched. In DNA form, the CDR3 reads TGTGCCACCGGGGCTAGCGGGGGGGCTGAATGGGATACGCAGTATTTT. Residues: CATGASGGAEWDTQYF.

The V call is TRBV4-1, the J call TRBJ1-2; D is possibly TRBD1 (5 bases). Germline V gene sequence: CDR1 MGHRA, CDR2 YSYEKL. The CDR3 extends over 14 amino acids. With 1 base removed from V and 7 bases from J, the gap between germline ends came to 13 bases. CDR3 protein: CASSQGLGEGGYTF. The CDR3 region has the DNA TGCGCCAGCAGCCAAGGGTTGGGGGAGGGTGGCTACACCTTC.

The chain links TRBV3-1 (or the pseudogene TRBV3-2) to TRBJ1-4; 9 positions match TRBD1. J gave up 8 bases and V 9 bases, and 7 bases lay outside the gene matches. The CDR3 sequence is 13 residues long. Germline V gene sequence: CDR1 LGHDT, CDR2 YNNKEL (reference sequence). This chain's CDR3 is CASSNRGLEKLFF. The DNA of the CDR3 is TGTGCCAGTTCTAACAGGGGGCTGGAAAAACTGTTTTTT.

V and J are TRBV5-1 and TRBJ1-2, with 7 nucleotides matching TRBD1. The CDR3 consists of 14 residues. The V gene end was trimmed by 0 bases and the J gene end by 3 bases; junction bases not matched to a gene: 2. CDR1 SGHRS and CDR2 YFSETQ come from the germline V gene. The CDR3 DNA reads TGCGCCAGCAGCTTGGAGGGGGCGGACTATGGCTACACCTTC. Translation gives CASSLEGADYGYTF.

The chain is built from TRBV11-2 and TRBJ2-3, with D uncertain. The V end was cut by 1 base, the J end by 3 bases, with 8 bases between. Germline-derived CDR1 and CDR2 are SGHAT and FQNNGV. There are 14 residues in the CDR3. CDR3 coding DNA: TGTGCCAGCAGCTTAGGGAAGCGAACAGATACGCAGTATTTT. Translated: CASSLGKRTDTQYF.

V and J are TRBV29-1 and TRBJ1-2, with 7 bases fitting TRBD1. CDR1 SQVTM and CDR2 ANQGSEA come from the germline V gene. The ends lost 6 bases at V and 8 bases at J; junction bases unmatched: 9. The CDR3 contains 12 residues. In DNA, the CDR3 is TGCAGCGTAGGGACAGCGAACCAAGGCTACACCTTC. It is translated as CSVGTANQGYTF.

The chain recombines TRBV5-1 with TRBJ1-5; D is ambiguous. This CDR3 has 14 amino acids. V lost 0 bases and J lost 5, with 9 bases in between. CDR1 and CDR2 (germline): SGHRS, YFSETQ. In DNA form, the CDR3 reads TGCGCCAGCAGCTTGGGAGGGCTCGATCAGCCCCAGCATTTT. Amino acids: CASSLGGLDQPQHF.

The V gene is TRBV2, the J gene TRBJ2-1, with TRBD1 identical over 9 bases. The length of the CDR3 is 13 residues. CDR1 SNHLY and CDR2 FYNNEI come from the germline V gene. CDR3 sequence reads: CAMRGQGYNEQFF. Here the CDR3 DNA reads TGTGCTATGAGGGGACAGGGCTACAATGAGCAGTTCTTC.